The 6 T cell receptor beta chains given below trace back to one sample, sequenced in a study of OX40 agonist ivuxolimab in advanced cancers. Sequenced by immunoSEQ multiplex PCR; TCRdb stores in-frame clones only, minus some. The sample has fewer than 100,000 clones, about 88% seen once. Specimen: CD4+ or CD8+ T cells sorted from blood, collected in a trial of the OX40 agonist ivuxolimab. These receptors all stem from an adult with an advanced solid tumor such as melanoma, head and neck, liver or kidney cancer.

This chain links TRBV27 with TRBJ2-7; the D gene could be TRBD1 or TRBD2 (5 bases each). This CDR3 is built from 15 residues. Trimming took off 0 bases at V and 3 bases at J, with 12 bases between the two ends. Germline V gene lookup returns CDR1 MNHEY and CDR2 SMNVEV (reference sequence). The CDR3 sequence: CASSLSLGPGYEQYF. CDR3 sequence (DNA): TGTGCCAGCAGTTTATCGTTGGGACCCGGCTACGAGCAGTACTTC.

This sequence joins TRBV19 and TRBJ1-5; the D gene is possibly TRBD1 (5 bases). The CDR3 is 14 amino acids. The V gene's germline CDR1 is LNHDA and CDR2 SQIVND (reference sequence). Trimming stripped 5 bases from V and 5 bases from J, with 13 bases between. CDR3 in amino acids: CASSVQGYDQPQHF. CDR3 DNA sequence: TGTGCCAGTAGTGTGCAGGGATATGATCAGCCCCAGCATTTT.

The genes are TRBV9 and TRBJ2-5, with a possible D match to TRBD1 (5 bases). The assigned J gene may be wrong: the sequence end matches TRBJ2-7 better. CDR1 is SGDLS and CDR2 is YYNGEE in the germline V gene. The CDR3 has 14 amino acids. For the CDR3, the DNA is TGTGCCAGCAGCGTAGTAGGGGCCTCCTACGAGCAGTACTTC. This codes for CASSVVGASYEQYF.

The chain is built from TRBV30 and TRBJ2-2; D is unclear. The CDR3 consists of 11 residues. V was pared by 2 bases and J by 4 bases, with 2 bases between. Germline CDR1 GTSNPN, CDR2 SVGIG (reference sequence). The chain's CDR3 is CAWSSTGELFF. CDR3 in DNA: TGTGCCTGGAGTAGCACCGGGGAGCTGTTTTTT.

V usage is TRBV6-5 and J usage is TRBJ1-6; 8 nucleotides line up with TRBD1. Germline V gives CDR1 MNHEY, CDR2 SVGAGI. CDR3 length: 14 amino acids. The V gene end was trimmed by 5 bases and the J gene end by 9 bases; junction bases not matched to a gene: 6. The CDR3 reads CASSPGQGASPLHF. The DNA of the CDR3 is TGTGCCAGCAGTCCCGGACAGGGCGCTTCACCCCTCCACTTT.

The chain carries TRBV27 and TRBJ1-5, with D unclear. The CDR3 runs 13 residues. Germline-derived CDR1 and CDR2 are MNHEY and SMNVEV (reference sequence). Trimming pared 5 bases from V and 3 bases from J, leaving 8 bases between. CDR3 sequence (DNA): TGTGCCAGCAGTGGAGCTCACAATCAGCCCCAGCATTTT. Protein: CASSGAHNQPQHF.